This T cell receptor beta chain was recovered during a study of blood T cells in healthy people across ages. Regarding the study as a whole: Possibly confounding the expanded clonotype changes was the fact that donor CMV status was unknown.

A few counts support this clonotype. Its specificity is unknown. For the second PCR, which ran for 7 to 11 cycles, a sample-barcoded 5' primer and a J-beta primer mix were used. One entry per CDR3 protein, called by TCRdb with MiXCR from the 5' RACE reads. The table includes some 1.5 million distinct CDR3 sequences, roughly 30% detected once. The amount of total RNA extracted per sample was at least 5.5 micrograms. Trimming removed 3 bases at V and 1 base at J, with 6 bases between. Germline assignment: CDR1 LNHNV and CDR2 YYDKDF (reference sequence). The CDR3 sequence is 13 residues long. Sequencing was carried out using blood. This receptor was obtained from a woman aged 30 to 39 in good health. V is TRBV15 and J is TRBJ1-1; D unresolved. CDR3: CATSSRQNTEAFF. The CDR3 nucleotides are TGTGCCACCAGCAGCCGACAGAACACTGAAGCTTTCTTT.